These 30 T cell receptor beta chains were sequenced from one sample in a study of blood T cell repertoires in COVID-19. Measured with immunoSEQ multiplex PCR; TCRdb has only the in-frame clones, and not every one. The table lists about 46,000 clones, over 75% of them singletons. The specimen sequenced was peripheral blood. The receptor set was obtained from a human donor in a cohort sampled during active COVID-19. The donor label of this sample is uncertain.

The J gene is TRBJ2-5, the V gene TRBV20-1; 8 bases align to TRBD2. Per the germline V gene, CDR1 is DFQATT and CDR2 is SNEGSKA (reference sequence). The CDR3 sequence is 13 residues long. Germline trimming cut 3 bases from V and 5 bases from J; bases unmatched to any gene: 5. CDR3 in DNA: TGCAGTGCTAGTGGGACTAGGGTTGAGACCCAGTACTTC. This codes for CSASGTRVETQYF.

V usage is TRBV3-1 (or the pseudogene TRBV3-2) and J usage is TRBJ2-3; D is unresolved. Trimming took off 1 base at V and 3 bases at J, with 11 bases between the two ends. The CDR3 is made up of 15 amino acids. Germline CDR1 and CDR2: LGHDT and YNNKEL (reference sequence). CDR3 loop: CASSQGMLETDTQYF. In nucleotides, the CDR3 is TGTGCCAGCAGCCAAGGTATGTTAGAGACAGATACGCAGTATTTT.

The genes are TRBV10-3 and TRBJ2-3; D gene uncertain. V was clipped by 6 bases and J by 2 bases, with 15 bases between them. This CDR3 region has 15 residues. CDR1 and CDR2 (germline): ENHRY, SYGVKD. In nucleotides, the CDR3 is TGTGCCATCAGGAACGAGCGTACCTCCACAGATACGCAGTATTTT. Residues: CAIRNERTSTDTQYF.

Points on this clone: Compared with germline, one end of the junction differs, possibly owing to a read error. The rearrangement uses TRBV19 and TRBJ2-7; TRBD1 matches at 7 bases. This CDR3 contains 12 residues. Germline V gives CDR1 LNHDA, CDR2 SQIVND (reference sequence). The CDR3 sequence: CASSKGTAEKFF. DNA of the CDR3: TGTGCCAGTAGTAAAGGGACAGCCGAAAAGTTCTTC.

This clone is judged medium-sized. The V gene is TRBV6-5, the J gene TRBJ2-7; 8 bases map to TRBD1. With V trimmed by 6 bases and J by 5 bases, 6 bases remained unmatched. This CDR3 is 13 amino acids long. CDR1 and CDR2 from the germline V gene are MNHEY and SVGAGI. CDR3 DNA sequence: TGTGCCAGCAGAAGGACAGGGAGCCACGAGCAGTACTTC. Translating gives CASRRTGSHEQYF.

As for this clone: This sample also contains other DNA sequences that code for the same CDR3. This chain joins TRBV6-1 and TRBJ1-6; the D gene is possibly TRBD1 (5 bases). CDR3 length equals 17 residues. From germline, CDR1 is MNHNS and CDR2 SASEGT. Trimming took 1 base from V and 0 from J, leaving 10 bases between them. CDR3 protein: CASSEVGGSSYNSPLHF. CDR3 nucleotides: TGTGCCAGCAGTGAAGTCGGGGGGAGCTCCTATAATTCACCCCTCCACTTT.

The chain employs TRBV9 and TRBJ2-5, with 8 bases that match TRBD2. V shed 3 bases and J 3 bases; nucleotides not matched to a gene: 10. The CDR3 totals 16 residues. In germline, CDR1 is SGDLS, CDR2 YYNGEE. This chain's CDR3 is CASSAGLGGGKETQYF. CDR3 in DNA: TGTGCCAGCAGCGCCGGTCTCGGGGGGGGCAAAGAGACCCAGTACTTC.

This clone has just a few counts. The J gene is TRBJ1-4, the V gene TRBV5-6; D not certain. The CDR3 length is 14 residues. Germline CDR1 and CDR2: SGHDT and YYEEEE. V was shortened by 4 bases and J by 5 bases, with 12 bases between the two germline ends. The CDR3 region is CASSLGYRNEKLFF. CDR3 DNA sequence: TGTGCCAGCAGCCTGGGATACAGAAATGAAAAACTGTTTTTT.

V gene TRBV21-1 combines with J gene TRBJ2-5; TRBD1 is the table's D call and was not checked against the DNA. TRBV21-1 is marked as a pseudogene. There are 16 residues in the CDR3. The CDR3 DNA follows: TGTGCCAGCAGCAGAAGACGGGACAGGGGTCAAGAGACCCAGTACTTC. Translation gives CASSRRRDRGQETQYF.

The chain is built from TRBV2 and TRBJ2-7; a possible D gene is TRBD1 (5 bases). This CDR3 comprises 10 residues. Deletions cut 4 bases from V and 9 bases from J, with 7 bases between. CDR1 and CDR2 from the germline V gene are SNHLY and FYNNEI. The CDR3 nucleotides read TGTGCCAGCAGTGTACAGGCGCAGTACTTC. It codes for CASSVQAQYF.

The chain carries TRBV28 and TRBJ1-2, with 7 positions matching TRBD1. Germline CDR1 MDHEN, CDR2 SYDVKM. The CDR3 covers 14 residues. J was trimmed by 1 base and V by 5 bases; bases with no gene match: 4. The DNA of the CDR3 is TGTGCCAGCAGTAACAGGGGCTATAACTATGGCTACACCTTC. It translates to CASSNRGYNYGYTF.

J is TRBJ2-7 and V is TRBV4-1; tentatively, D is TRBD1 (6 bases). Germline lookup yields CDR1 MGHRA and CDR2 YSYEKL. The V and J ends lost 1 base and 2 bases respectively, with 9 bases between them. CDR3 size: 14 residues. The CDR3 DNA follows: TGCGCCAGCAGCCAAGGGGCAGGGGCCTACGAGCAGTACTTC. Its protein product is CASSQGAGAYEQYF.

The chain links TRBV5-1 to TRBJ2-7; 8 bases match TRBD2. This CDR3 is 15 amino acids long. Looked up from germline, CDR1 is SGHRS and CDR2 is YFSETQ. Trimming took 6 bases from V and 1 from J; bases not matched to a gene: 9. In nucleotides, the CDR3 is TGCGCCAGCACTGTGCGCGGGGGGCCATCCTACGAGCAGTACTTC. This encodes CASTVRGGPSYEQYF. The complete variable domain, with remaining parts taken from reference TRBV5-1 and TRBJ2-7, reads KAGVTQTPRYLIKTRGQQVTLSCSPISGHRSVSWYQQTPGQGLQFLFEYFSETQRNKGNFPGRFSGRQFSNSRSEMNVSTLELGDSALYLCASTVRGGPSYEQYFGPGTRLTVT.

The chain joins TRBV4-2 to TRBJ1-4; 7 bases fit TRBD1. CDR3 length equals 18 residues. V trimming: 0 bases; J trimming: 4 bases; junction bases outside the gene matches: 11. In germline, CDR1 is LGHNA, CDR2 YNFKEQ. The CDR3 here is CASSQDIGTDYINEKLFF. DNA for the CDR3: TGTGCCAGCAGCCAAGATATTGGGACAGACTACATTAATGAAAAACTGTTTTTT.

This clone has just a few counts. This rearrangement joins TRBV6-5 to TRBJ1-5, with 8 positions matching TRBD1. Trimming at V came to 6 bases and at J to 2 bases, leaving 3 bases not matched to a gene. Germline CDR1 reads MNHEY; CDR2 reads SVGAGI. The CDR3 extends over 14 amino acids. The CDR3 DNA sequence: TGTGCCAGCAGACCGACAGGGGGCAATCAGCCCCAGCATTTT. Residues: CASRPTGGNQPQHF.

This clone is labeled as medium-sized (0.01 to 0.1%). V usage is TRBV5-4 and J usage is TRBJ2-7, with 7 nucleotides matching TRBD2. From germline, CDR1 is SGHNT and CDR2 YYREEE (reference sequence). V lost 4 bases, J lost 4 bases, and 8 bases stayed unmatched. The CDR3 contains 14 residues. CDR3 loop: CASSARPGRYEQYF. DNA for the CDR3: TGTGCCAGCAGCGCGCGACCCGGGAGGTACGAGCAGTACTTC.

V and J are TRBV27 and TRBJ2-7; possibly TRBD2 for D (6 bases). In germline, CDR1 is MNHEY, CDR2 SMNVEV (reference sequence). This CDR3 is built from 13 residues. V was clipped by 6 bases and J by 4 bases, with 13 bases between them. CDR3 sequence (DNA): TGTGCCAGCAGCCCGGGACTTAGTTACGAGCAGTACTTC. This sequence encodes CASSPGLSYEQYF.

This chain links TRBV5-1 with TRBJ2-1; 8 bases align to TRBD1. Trimming cost V 4 bases and J 6 bases; bases outside gene matches: 6. In germline, CDR1 is SGHRS, CDR2 YFSETQ. The CDR3 sequence is 14 residues long. Written as DNA, the CDR3 is TGCGCCAGCAGCCCCAGGACAGGGCGCAATGAGCAGTTCTTC. Its translation: CASSPRTGRNEQFF.

J is TRBJ2-7 and V is TRBV5-1; D gene ambiguous. CDR3 length: 13 residues. In germline, CDR1 is SGHRS, CDR2 YFSETQ. Trimming took 4 bases from V and 2 from J, leaving 10 bases between them. The CDR3 region is CASSPEAPYEQYF. CDR3 bases: TGCGCCAGCAGCCCCGAGGCCCCCTACGAGCAGTACTTC.

The chain couples TRBV5-4 to TRBJ2-6; D possibly corresponds to TRBD1 (5 bases). The CDR3 runs 15 residues. Germline CDR1 reads SGHNT; CDR2 reads YYREEE (reference sequence). The V end lost 4 bases, the J end lost 0 bases, and 8 bases lay between the germline ends. The CDR3 nucleotides read TGTGCCAGCAGCCCCAGGGACTCTGGGGCCAACGTCCTGACTTTC. It translates to CASSPRDSGANVLTF.

This clone was observed a handful of times. This chain connects TRBV9 to TRBJ1-3, with a possible D match to TRBD1 (5 bases). The CDR3 runs to 13 residues. Germline CDR1 is SGDLS and CDR2 is YYNGEE. Trimming pared 7 bases from V and 3 bases from J, leaving 11 bases between. CDR3 sequence: CASGAGNGNTIYF. The CDR3 DNA sequence: TGTGCCAGCGGAGCAGGGAATGGAAACACCATATATTTT.

This clone was counted a few times. The chain recombines TRBV5-1 with TRBJ1-1; D perhaps matches TRBD1 (6 bases). The V gene lost 2 bases and the J gene lost 5 bases, with 10 bases spanning the gap. Germline values: CDR1 SGHRS, CDR2 YFSETQ. This CDR3 comprises 13 residues. CDR3 amino acids: CASSFHRETEAFF. CDR3 nucleotide sequence: TGCGCCAGCAGCTTTCACAGGGAAACTGAAGCTTTCTTT.

This chain links TRBV5-1 with TRBJ2-5; TRBD2 aligns across 10 bases. Germline values: CDR1 SGHRS, CDR2 YFSETQ. CDR3 size: 16 residues. Trimming cost V 0 bases and J 1 base; bases outside gene matches: 3. CDR3 in DNA: TGCGCCAGCAGCTTGGCGCCTAGCGGGGGCCAAGAGACCCAGTACTTC. This encodes CASSLAPSGGQETQYF.

This clone was seen a few times. The gene calls are TRBV5-1 and TRBJ1-1, with D tentatively TRBD1 (5 bases). The V and J ends lost 1 base and 1 base respectively, with 11 bases between them. This CDR3 comprises 15 residues. Germline V lookup: CDR1 SGHRS, CDR2 YFSETQ. The CDR3 sequence: CASSLMGLENTEAFF. CDR3 coding DNA: TGCGCCAGCAGCTTGATGGGACTGGAGAACACTGAAGCTTTCTTT.

DNA for the CDR3: TGCGCCAGCAGCTTTGGGACAGGGGGACAGCCCCAGCATTTT. It encodes CASSFGTGGQPQHF. V is TRBV5-1 and J is TRBJ1-5; TRBD1 matches at 11 bases. The CDR3 runs 14 residues. Germline lookup yields CDR1 SGHRS and CDR2 YFSETQ. The V gene end was trimmed by 2 bases and the J gene end by 7 bases; junction bases not matched to a gene: 2. The full variable domain, with the rest looked up from reference TRBV5-1 and TRBJ1-5, is KAGVTQTPRYLIKTRGQQVTLSCSPISGHRSVSWYQQTPGQGLQFLFEYFSETQRNKGNFPGRFSGRQFSNSRSEMNVSTLELGDSALYLCASSFGTGGQPQHFGDGTRLSIL.

The table lists this clone with a few counts. The CDR3 bases are TGTGCCAGCAGTTACCCGGGACTAGCGGGTATTAACACCGGGGAGCTGTTTTTT. This codes for CASSYPGLAGINTGELFF. V is TRBV6-2 or TRBV6-3 and J is TRBJ2-2; 12 nucleotides align to TRBD2. V trimming: 2 bases; J trimming: 2 bases; junction bases outside the gene matches: 6. This CDR3 is built from 18 residues. Germline loops: CDR1 MNHEY, CDR2 SVGEGT.

The chain combines TRBV29-1 with TRBJ1-1, with TRBD1 matching over 7 bases. V dropped 4 bases and J dropped 4; count of bases not matched to a gene: 3. CDR1 and CDR2 (germline): SQVTM, ANQGSEA. The CDR3 is 12 amino acids. CDR3 protein: CSVGQGGTEAFF. CDR3 coding DNA: TGCAGCGTTGGGCAGGGGGGCACTGAAGCTTTCTTT.

This clone was detected only a few times. The chain employs TRBV7-2 and TRBJ2-7; 13 bases are shared with TRBD2. CDR3 size: 14 residues. Germline CDR1 is SGHTA and CDR2 is FQGNSA. V was pared by 0 bases and J by 7 bases, with 0 bases of the junction left unmatched. Here the CDR3 reads CASSLATSGGEQYF. The CDR3 DNA reads TGTGCCAGCAGCTTAGCGACTAGCGGGGGGGAGCAGTACTTC.

V gene TRBV27 combines with J gene TRBJ1-6, with TRBD1 as a possible D gene (5 bases). CDR1 is MNHEY, CDR2 SMNVEV, per germline (reference sequence). This CDR3 is 17 amino acids long. Trimming stripped 6 bases from V and 0 bases from J, with 15 bases between. The CDR3 sequence is CASRTVTESSYNSPLHF. The CDR3 DNA is TGTGCCAGCAGGACCGTGACAGAGAGCTCCTATAATTCACCCCTCCACTTT.

The rearrangement uses TRBV6-1 and TRBJ1-3; D possibly corresponds to TRBD1 (6 bases). Trimming took off 2 bases at V and 2 bases at J, with 10 bases between the two ends. This CDR3 is built from 15 residues. Germline CDR1 reads MNHNS; CDR2 reads SASEGT. In DNA form, the CDR3 reads TGTGCCAGCAGTGAAAGGGGGTTGGCTGGAAACACCATATATTTT. Residues: CASSERGLAGNTIYF.